The 23 T cell receptor beta chains below come from one sample, sequenced in a study of response to subunit inactivated influenza vaccine. TCRdb recomputed calls from the RT-PCR reads with MiXCR, one row per CDR3 protein. Found here are 600,000 to 850,000 distinct CDR3 sequences, 13% to 15% of them singletons; the top ten hold 7.5% to 8%. The sequences come from PBMCs from blood, collected 14 to 15 days before vaccination. All receptors come from a man in his fifties or sixties who received an inactivated influenza vaccine.

The CDR3 here is CASSQPGLAGESRTDTQYF. In DNA form, the CDR3 reads TGTGCCAGCAGCCAACCGGGACTAGCGGGGGAGAGCCGTACAGATACGCAGTATTTT. This sequence joins TRBV4-2 and TRBJ2-3, with 14 bases matching TRBD2. Trimming removed 2 bases from V and 3 bases from J; junction bases left unmatched: 10. The CDR3 covers 19 residues. Germline values: CDR1 LGHNA, CDR2 YNFKEQ.

The CDR3 loop is CSASWTSSYEQYF. CDR3 in DNA: TGCAGTGCTAGTTGGACTTCCTCCTACGAGCAGTACTTC. The genes are TRBV20-1 and TRBJ2-7; D is perhaps TRBD2 (5 bases). CDR1 DFQATT and CDR2 SNEGSKA come from the germline V gene (reference sequence). The CDR3 is made up of 13 amino acids. V lost 3 bases and J 0 bases, leaving 9 bases between the germline ends.

J is TRBJ1-2 and V is TRBV12-3 or TRBV12-4; D unresolved. The CDR3 loop spans 13 amino acids. The ends were cut back, 4 bases at V and 4 bases at J, with 10 bases in the middle. The chain's CDR3 is CASSSQALYGYTF. The DNA of the CDR3 is TGTGCCAGCAGTTCCCAGGCCCTCTATGGCTACACCTTC.

CDR3 sequence reads: CSVDASGRTDTQYF. The CDR3 DNA sequence: TGCAGCGTTGACGCTAGCGGGAGAACAGATACGCAGTATTTT. This chain joins TRBV29-1 and TRBJ2-3; 10 bases agree with TRBD2. V trimming: 3 bases; J trimming: 3 bases; junction bases outside the gene matches: 3. Germline V CDR1 and CDR2: SQVTM, ANQGSEA. The CDR3 spans 14 residues.

With regard to this clonotype: Its ends do not fully match the called genes, so a read error is possible. This chain connects TRBV15 to TRBJ1-4, with D unclear. CDR1 is LNHNV, CDR2 YYDKDF, per germline (reference sequence). This CDR3 comprises 17 residues. The CDR3 region is CAISSLNLTLGKEKLFF. DNA of the CDR3: TGTGCCATCAGCAGCCTGAACTTAACCCTAGGAAAGGAAAAACTGTTTTTT.

This clonotype showed up just a few times. The chain carries TRBV7-2 and TRBJ2-2; 11 bases agree with TRBD2. Losses at the gene ends were 4 bases for V and 0 bases for J; bases not matched to a gene: 1. The CDR3 consists of 16 residues. Per germline, CDR1 SGHTA and CDR2 FQGNSA. CDR3 loop: CASSSSGGTNTGELFF. The CDR3 DNA is TGTGCCAGCAGCTCTAGCGGGGGGACGAACACCGGGGAGCTGTTTTTT.

This clonotype appeared a few times. This chain links TRBV6-1 with TRBJ2-1, with D perhaps TRBD2 (6 bases). Germline V gene data show CDR1 as MNHNS and CDR2 as SASEGT. V was clipped by 5 bases and J by 5 bases, with 19 bases between them. This CDR3 has 16 residues. CDR3 bases: TGTGCCAGCAGTCAGTTACGAATTAGCGGAGACAATGAGCAGTTCTTC. This gives the protein CASSQLRISGDNEQFF.

The rearrangement uses TRBV5-6 and TRBJ2-1, with D hard to call. Germline CDR1 is SGHDT and CDR2 is YYEEEE. The V gene lost 0 bases and the J gene lost 9 bases, with 10 bases spanning the gap. CDR3 length: 13 amino acids. The chain's CDR3 is CASSLAISGEQFF. In nucleotides, the CDR3 is TGTGCCAGCAGCTTGGCCATCAGTGGTGAGCAGTTCTTC.

A few counts support this clonotype. The chain links TRBV4-3 to TRBJ2-3; 7 nucleotides line up with TRBD1. V lost 3 bases, J lost 7 bases, and 7 bases stayed unmatched. From germline, CDR1 is LGHNA and CDR2 YSLEER. CDR3 length: 14 amino acids. The CDR3 here is CASSQDNRGYTQYF. CDR3 sequence (DNA): TGCGCCAGCAGCCAGGACAACAGGGGATATACGCAGTATTTT.

The sample holds a few counts of this clonotype. This sequence joins TRBV4-3 and TRBJ2-3; 10 bases line up with TRBD1. The CDR3 is made up of 16 amino acids. The germline CDR1 and CDR2 sequences are LGHNA and YSLEER. The J segment lost 2 bases and the V segment lost 3 bases, leaving 5 bases of the junction unmatched. The CDR3 nucleotides are TGCGCCAGCAGCCAGTGGGGACAGGGGTCCACAGATACGCAGTATTTT. Amino acid sequence: CASSQWGQGSTDTQYF.

The rearrangement links TRBV6-4 to TRBJ2-3; 10 nucleotides line up with TRBD1. The V gene's germline CDR1 is MRHNA and CDR2 SNTAGT. The CDR3 extends over 15 amino acids. V trimming: 5 bases; J trimming: 4 bases; junction bases outside the gene matches: 6. CDR3 sequence reads: CASSTGQGFADTQYF. The CDR3 DNA follows: TGTGCCAGCAGTACGGGACAGGGGTTTGCAGATACGCAGTATTTT.

This clonotype was detected a few times. The rearrangement uses TRBV4-1 and TRBJ1-2; D is uncertain. The V and J ends lost 4 bases and 6 bases respectively, with 18 bases between them. The CDR3 is 15 residues long. Germline assignment: CDR1 MGHRA and CDR2 YSYEKL. The CDR3 spells CASSPEENRRHGYTF. The CDR3 DNA reads TGCGCCAGCAGCCCCGAAGAGAACAGAAGACATGGCTACACCTTC.

This clonotype has more than one count but fewer than ten. This chain uses TRBV6-1 with TRBJ2-1, with 10 bases lining up with TRBD1. Unmatched junction bases numbered 8, after V lost 6 bases and J lost 9 bases. The CDR3 length is 14 residues. Germline CDR1 is MNHNS and CDR2 is SASEGT. CDR3 residues: CASRAGTGAFEQFF. The DNA for the CDR3 is TGTGCCAGCAGGGCCGGGACAGGGGCCTTTGAGCAGTTCTTC.

This clonotype came up a few times. This chain connects TRBV3-1 to TRBJ2-7, with D possibly matching TRBD1 (5 bases). Germline V CDR1 and CDR2: LGHDT, YNNKEL (reference sequence). The CDR3 loop spans 10 amino acids. V gave up 8 bases and J gave up 6 bases, with 8 bases separating them. CDR3 sequence (DNA): TGTGCCAGCGCTAGGGGCGAGCAGTACTTC. As protein: CASARGEQYF.

The table lists this clonotype with a few counts. J is TRBJ1-3 and V is TRBV5-1; D call uncertain. The CDR3 spans 15 residues. Trimming took off 0 bases at V and 0 bases at J, with 7 bases between the two ends. Germline-derived CDR1 and CDR2 are SGHRS and YFSETQ. The CDR3 here is CASSLDQSSGNTIYF. The CDR3 DNA is TGCGCCAGCAGCTTGGACCAGTCCTCTGGAAACACCATATATTTT.

The genes are TRBV29-1 and TRBJ2-2; the match to TRBD2 covers 10 bases. CDR1 is SQVTM and CDR2 is ANQGSEA in the germline V gene. This CDR3 is built from 17 residues. CDR3 nucleotide sequence: TGCAGTGTGAGGACAGCCGGGACTAGCGCCTACACCGGGGAGCTGTTTTTT. Translated, it gives CSVRTAGTSAYTGELFF.

The rearrangement uses TRBV20-1 and TRBJ2-1, with TRBD1 identical over 8 bases. CDR1 is DFQATT, CDR2 SNEGSKA, per germline (reference sequence). The J segment lost 4 bases and the V segment lost 5 bases, leaving 10 bases of the junction unmatched. The CDR3 is made up of 15 amino acids. The CDR3 DNA reads TGCAGTGCTGCGTCCGGACAGGGCCCATACAATGAGCAGTTCTTC. As protein: CSAASGQGPYNEQFF.

V and J are TRBV3-1 and TRBJ2-4; the match to TRBD2 covers 8 bases. The CDR3 is 14 residues long. V was pared by 6 bases and J by 4 bases, with 5 bases of the junction left unmatched. Germline CDR1 and CDR2: LGHDT and YNNKEL (reference sequence). In DNA, the CDR3 is TGTGCCAGCAGTCTCAGCGGGAGTAAAAACATTCAGTACTTC. Its translation is CASSLSGSKNIQYF.

This clonotype was counted a few times. The J gene is TRBJ2-1, the V gene TRBV20-1; the D gene is possibly TRBD1 (6 bases). This CDR3 has 15 amino acids. From germline, CDR1 is DFQATT and CDR2 SNEGSKA (reference sequence). The CDR3 bases are TGCAGCGCTCTGCAGGGGTCTAGCTCCTACAATGAGCAGTTCTTC. It translates to CSALQGSSSYNEQFF.

This clonotype was seen at least ten times. V and J are TRBV12-3 or TRBV12-4 and TRBJ2-6; 9 nucleotides agree with TRBD1. The CDR3 length is 14 residues. J was trimmed by 8 bases and V by 4 bases; bases with no gene match: 3. CDR3 bases: TGTGCCAGCAGTTCGGGACAGGGTTCCAACGTCCTGACTTTC. This sequence encodes CASSSGQGSNVLTF.

V gene TRBV6-2 or TRBV6-3 combines with J gene TRBJ2-1; 8 nucleotides line up with TRBD2. CDR1 and CDR2 (germline): MNHEY, SVGEGT. The CDR3 consists of 17 residues. J was trimmed by 9 bases and V by 7 bases; bases with no gene match: 20. This chain's CDR3 is CASTLCSGISPLCEQFF. For the CDR3, the DNA is TGTGCCAGCACCTTGTGTAGCGGGATCTCCCCTCTATGTGAGCAGTTCTTC.

In its sample, this clonotype was seen a few times. The V call is TRBV5-1, the J call TRBJ2-1; 7 positions agree with TRBD2. CDR1 and CDR2 (germline): SGHRS, YFSETQ. The CDR3 sequence is 15 residues long. Trimming removed 0 bases from V and 5 bases from J; junction bases left unmatched: 5. The chain's CDR3 is CASSLGASGHNEQFF. CDR3 in DNA: TGCGCCAGCAGCTTGGGAGCTAGCGGTCACAATGAGCAGTTCTTC.

J is TRBJ2-1 and V is TRBV7-9; 8 bases are shared with TRBD2. Per the germline V gene, CDR1 is SEHNR and CDR2 is FQNEAQ (reference sequence). CDR3 size: 15 residues. J gave up 4 bases and V 2 bases, and 4 bases lay outside the gene matches. The CDR3 loop reads CASSLSGGTYNEQFF. CDR3 coding DNA: TGTGCCAGCAGCTTAAGCGGGGGCACTTACAATGAGCAGTTCTTC. The full variable domain, in which reference TRBV7-9 and TRBJ2-1 provide the parts outside the CDR3, is DTGVSQNPRHKITKRGQNVTFRCDPISEHNRLYWYRQTLGQGPEFLTYFQNEAQLEKSRLLSDRFSAERPKGSFSTLEIQRTEQGDSAMYLCASSLSGGTYNEQFFGPGTRLTVL.